This note documents a single T cell receptor beta chain sequence. Its antigen is unidentified. The assay was immunoSEQ multiplex PCR, and TCRdb's table has in-frame clones only and misses some. The repertoire consists of roughly 110,000 clones, with 90% occurring once and the leading ten covering 5% to 5.5%. The entry originates in a study of T cell responses to AZD1222 COVID-19 vaccine. Study-wide points: With two AZD1222 doses given, Spike-specific TCR breadth and depth both rose.

The germline V gene has CDR1 MNHEY and CDR2 SMNVEV (reference sequence). V lost 6 bases to trimming and J lost 4 bases; unmatched junction nucleotides: 9. This CDR3 is 16 amino acids long. The clonotype comes from an adult in good health. The input for sequencing was peripheral blood, taken on day 0 of AZD1222 vaccination. The chain recombines TRBV27 with TRBJ2-5, with 12 bases fitting TRBD1. The CDR3 loop is CASRQAGTGGGETQYF. The CDR3 region has the DNA TGTGCCAGCAGGCAGGCCGGGACAGGGGGCGGAGAGACCCAGTACTTC.